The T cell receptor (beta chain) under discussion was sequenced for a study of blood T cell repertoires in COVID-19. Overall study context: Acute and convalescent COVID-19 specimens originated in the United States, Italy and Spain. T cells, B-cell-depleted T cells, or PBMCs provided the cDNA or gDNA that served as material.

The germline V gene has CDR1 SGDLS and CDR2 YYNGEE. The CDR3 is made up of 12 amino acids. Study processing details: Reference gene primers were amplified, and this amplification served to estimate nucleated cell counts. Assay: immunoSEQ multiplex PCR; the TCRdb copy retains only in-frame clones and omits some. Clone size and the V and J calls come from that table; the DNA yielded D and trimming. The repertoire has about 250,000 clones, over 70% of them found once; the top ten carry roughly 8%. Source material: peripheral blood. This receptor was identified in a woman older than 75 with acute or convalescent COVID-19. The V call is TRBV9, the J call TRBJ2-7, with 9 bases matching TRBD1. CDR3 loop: CAGTGSCYEQYF. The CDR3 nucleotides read TGTGCTGGGACAGGGTCGTGTTACGAGCAGTACTTC.